Included here is one TCR beta chain sequence, with context. Its cognate antigen is unknown. The data derive from a study of cytomegalovirus exposure and HLA in healthy donors. Turning to the study itself: It was reported in a later analysis that the same platform had been used for the 100 to 150 validation repertoires as for the roughly 650 first-cohort repertoires.

Here immunoSEQ multiplex PCR was the method, and the copy in TCRdb shows in-frame clones only, minus some. The top ten hold around 3% of the sample, which has approximately 170,000 clones, roughly 89% seen once. The CDR3 contains 16 residues. CDR1 is MGHRA and CDR2 is YSYEKL in the germline V gene. V trimming: 4 bases; J trimming: 6 bases; junction bases outside the gene matches: 14. Findings and limits, study-wide: Among TCR sequences, most were rare, though some public TCRs appeared in many donors. The study put 150 to 200 TCR beta chains on its list as cytomegalovirus-associated.

The V call is TRBV4-1, the J call TRBJ2-7; 8 bases are a match to TRBD1. The TCR sequence derives from a woman between 18 and 29 years old in good health and CMV-seropositive. The material sequenced was PBMCs. CDR3 amino acids: CASSRLAQGALAEQYF. CDR3 DNA sequence: TGCGCCAGCAGCCGATTGGCGCAGGGGGCCTTGGCCGAGCAGTACTTC.